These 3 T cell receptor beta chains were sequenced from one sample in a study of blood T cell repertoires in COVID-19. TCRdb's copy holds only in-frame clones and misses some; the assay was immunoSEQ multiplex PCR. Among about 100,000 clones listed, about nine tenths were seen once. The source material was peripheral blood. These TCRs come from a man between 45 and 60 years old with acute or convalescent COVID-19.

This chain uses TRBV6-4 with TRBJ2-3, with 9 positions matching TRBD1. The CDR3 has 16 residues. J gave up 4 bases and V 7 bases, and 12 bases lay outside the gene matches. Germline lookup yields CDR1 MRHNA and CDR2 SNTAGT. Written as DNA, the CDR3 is TGTGCCAGCACCATCTCGGACAGGGGAAGGTCAGATACGCAGTATTTT. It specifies CASTISDRGRSDTQYF.

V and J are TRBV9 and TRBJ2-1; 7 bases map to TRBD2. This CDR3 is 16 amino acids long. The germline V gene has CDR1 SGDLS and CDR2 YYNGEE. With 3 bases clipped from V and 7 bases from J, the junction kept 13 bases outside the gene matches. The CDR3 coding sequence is TGTGCCAGCAGCGCTGATATAGCGGGTGCTTGGAATGAGCAGTTCTTC. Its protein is CASSADIAGAWNEQFF.

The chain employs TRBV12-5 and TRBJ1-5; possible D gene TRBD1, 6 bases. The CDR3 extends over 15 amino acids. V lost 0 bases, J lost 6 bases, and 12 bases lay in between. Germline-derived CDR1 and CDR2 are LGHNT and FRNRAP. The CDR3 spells CASGLVRRGRQPQHF. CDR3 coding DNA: TGTGCTAGTGGTTTGGTACGCAGGGGCCGTCAGCCCCAGCATTTT.